The 2 T cell receptor beta chains below were found in one sample sequenced in a study of neoadjuvant anti-PD-1 for oral cavity cancer. As for time point: after neoadjuvant nivolumab, at surgical resection. Sequencing was performed with immunoSEQ multiplex PCR; in TCRdb, only in-frame clones are kept and a portion is missing. Among about 12,000 clones listed, 60% to 85% were seen once. The sequences come from PBMCs, collected after nivolumab (anti-PD-1) treatment. These receptors all stem from a person aged 35-79 years with oral cavity squamous cell carcinoma.

This chain connects TRBV27 to TRBJ1-1; 10 nucleotides align to TRBD1. V shed 4 bases and J 5 bases; nucleotides not matched to a gene: 10. The germline CDR1 and CDR2 sequences are MNHEY and SMNVEV (reference sequence). The CDR3 extends over 16 amino acids. In DNA form, the CDR3 reads TGTGCCAGCAGTTCTTCCTGGGACAGGGGTGGGACTGAAGCTTTCTTT. Translated: CASSSSWDRGGTEAFF.

CDR3 residues: CASSPAGGLGEKLFF. In nucleotides, the CDR3 is TGCGCCAGCAGCCCGGCTGGGGGATTGGGTGAAAAACTGTTTTTT. The chain joins TRBV5-1 to TRBJ1-4, with D perhaps TRBD1 (5 bases). With 4 bases removed from V and 7 bases from J, the gap between germline ends came to 17 bases. Germline-derived CDR1 and CDR2 are SGHRS and YFSETQ. The CDR3 consists of 15 residues. The variable domain in full, completed from reference TRBV5-1 and TRBJ1-4, reads KAGVTQTPRYLIKTRGQQVTLSCSPISGHRSVSWYQQTPGQGLQFLFEYFSETQRNKGNFPGRFSGRQFSNSRSEMNVSTLELGDSALYLCASSPAGGLGEKLFFGSGTQLSVL.